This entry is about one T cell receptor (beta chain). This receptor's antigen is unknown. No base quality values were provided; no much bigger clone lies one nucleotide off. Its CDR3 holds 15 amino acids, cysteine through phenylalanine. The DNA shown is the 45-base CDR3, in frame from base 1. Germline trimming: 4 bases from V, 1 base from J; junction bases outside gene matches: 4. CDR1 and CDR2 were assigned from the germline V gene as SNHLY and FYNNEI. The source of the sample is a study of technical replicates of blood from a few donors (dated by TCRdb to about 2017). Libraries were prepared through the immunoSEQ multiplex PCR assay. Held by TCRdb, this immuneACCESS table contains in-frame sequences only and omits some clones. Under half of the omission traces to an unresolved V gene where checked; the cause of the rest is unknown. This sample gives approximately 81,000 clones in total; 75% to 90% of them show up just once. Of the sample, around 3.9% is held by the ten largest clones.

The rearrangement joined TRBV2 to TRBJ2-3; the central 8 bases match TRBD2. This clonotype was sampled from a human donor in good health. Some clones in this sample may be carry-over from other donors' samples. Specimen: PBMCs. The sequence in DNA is TGTGCCAGCAGTGTAACTAGCGGACGCACAGATACGCAGTATTTT. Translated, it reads CASSVTSGRTDTQYF. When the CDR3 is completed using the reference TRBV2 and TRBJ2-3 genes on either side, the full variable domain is EPEVTQTPSHQVTQMGQEVILRCVPISNHLYFYWYRQILGQKVEFLVSFYNNEISEKSEIFDDQFSVERPDGSNFTLKIRSTKLEDSAMYFCASSVTSGRTDTQYFGPGTRLTVL.